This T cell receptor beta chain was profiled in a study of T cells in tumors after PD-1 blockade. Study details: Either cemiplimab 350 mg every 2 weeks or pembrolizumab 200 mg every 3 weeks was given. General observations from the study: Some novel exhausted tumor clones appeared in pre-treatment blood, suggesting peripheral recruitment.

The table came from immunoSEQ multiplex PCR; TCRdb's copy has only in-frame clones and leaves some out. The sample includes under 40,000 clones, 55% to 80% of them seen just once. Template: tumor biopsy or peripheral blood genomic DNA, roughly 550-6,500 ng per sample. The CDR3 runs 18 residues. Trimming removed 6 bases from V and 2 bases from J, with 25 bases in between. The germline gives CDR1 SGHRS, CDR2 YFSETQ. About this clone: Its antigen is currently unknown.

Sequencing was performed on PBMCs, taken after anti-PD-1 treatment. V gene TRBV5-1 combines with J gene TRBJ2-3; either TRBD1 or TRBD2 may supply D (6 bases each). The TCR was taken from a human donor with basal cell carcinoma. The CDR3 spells CASTPLGGSRGPTDTQYF. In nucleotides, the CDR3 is TGCGCCAGCACCCCCCTCGGCGGCTCACGGGGGCCCACAGATACGCAGTATTTT.